These 19 T cell receptor beta chains originate from one sample sequenced in a study of T cell repertoires in cytomegalovirus infection. Via MiXCR, TCRdb re-called the reads, giving one row per CDR3 protein. The sample includes 60,000 to 75,000 distinct CDR3 sequences, more than 20% of them seen just once. No antigen is known for these receptors. Specimen: PBMCs, sequenced either directly or after in vitro stimulation (not recorded which). All receptors come from a human donor in good health (CMV status not recorded). Some clones in this sample may be carry-over from other donors' samples.

This clonotype has just a few counts. The chain is built from TRBV7-3 and TRBJ1-1; D is uncertain. Trimming left V 2 bases short and J 4 bases short, with 8 bases between. The length of the CDR3 is 13 residues. Germline V gene data show CDR1 as SGHTA and CDR2 as FQGTGA. The CDR3 loop is CASSLSGGTEAFF. In DNA form, the CDR3 reads TGTGCCAGCAGCTTATCGGGAGGCACTGAAGCTTTCTTT.

The rearrangement joins TRBV7-6 to TRBJ2-1; D unclear. Germline loops: CDR1 SGHVS, CDR2 FNYEAQ. The CDR3 covers 15 residues. Trimming stripped 5 bases from V and 4 bases from J, with 15 bases between. CDR3 amino acids: CASSVNLERYNEQFF. Written as DNA, the CDR3 is TGTGCCAGCAGCGTAAACCTCGAGCGTTACAATGAGCAGTTCTTC.

The J gene is TRBJ1-5, the V gene TRBV6-2 or TRBV6-3, with a possible D match to TRBD1 (5 bases). The CDR3 is 14 residues long. Trimming removed 7 bases at V and 2 bases at J, with 12 bases between. Per the germline V gene, CDR1 is MNHEY and CDR2 is SVGEGT. In DNA form, the CDR3 reads TGTGCCAGCACCAATTGGGGGGGCAATCAGCCCCAGCATTTT. It is translated as CASTNWGGNQPQHF.

The chain employs TRBV19 and TRBJ1-5; tentatively, D is TRBD1 (5 bases). This CDR3 comprises 17 residues. Germline CDR1 is LNHDA and CDR2 is SQIVND (reference sequence). V lost 3 bases and J 0 bases, leaving 15 bases between the germline ends. Here the CDR3 DNA reads TGTGCCAGTAGTATTTCTGTGACAGAGTATAGCAATCAGCCCCAGCATTTT. Encoded protein: CASSISVTEYSNQPQHF. Looking up the rest from reference TRBV19 and TRBJ1-5 gives the full variable domain: DGGITQSPKYLFRKEGQNVTLSCEQNLNHDAMYWYRQDPGQGLRLIYYSQIVNDFQKGDIAEGYSVSREKKESFPLTVTSAQKNPTAFYLCASSISVTEYSNQPQHFGDGTRLSIL.

This clonotype has a handful of counts. The chain employs TRBV6-1 and TRBJ2-7; D not resolved. The CDR3 is 14 amino acids. V lost 3 bases and J lost 0, with 9 bases in between. Looked up from germline, CDR1 is MNHNS and CDR2 is SASEGT. As DNA, the CDR3 is TGTGCCAGCAGTGAGCGCTCGGACTCCTACGAGCAGTACGTC. The encoded protein is CASSERSDSYEQYV.

The J gene is TRBJ2-3, the V gene TRBV29-1, with 7 bases matching TRBD2. V lost 6 bases, J lost 0 bases, and 6 bases stayed unmatched. CDR1 and CDR2 from the germline V gene are SQVTM and ANQGSEA. The length of the CDR3 is 14 residues. The CDR3 region has the DNA TGCAGCGTCCCTAGCGGATCTAGCACAGATACGCAGTATTTT. Translating gives CSVPSGSSTDTQYF.

The chain combines TRBV27 with TRBJ1-1, with D tentatively TRBD1 (5 bases). This CDR3 has 13 residues. Per germline, CDR1 MNHEY and CDR2 SMNVEV (reference sequence). V dropped 7 bases and J dropped 5 bases, with 14 bases sitting between them. CDR3 sequence (DNA): TGTGCCAGCACCAAGTTTCGGGGGACTGAAGCTTTCTTT. Protein sequence: CASTKFRGTEAFF.

This clonotype came up a few times. V and J are TRBV6-6 and TRBJ2-5; 9 bases agree with TRBD1. The V gene end was trimmed by 6 bases and the J gene end by 3 bases; junction bases not matched to a gene: 14. Per germline, CDR1 MNHNY and CDR2 SVGAGI (reference sequence). The CDR3 has 17 residues. The CDR3 protein is CASSPSLGTGLKETQYF. In DNA form, the CDR3 reads TGTGCCAGCAGCCCCTCACTCGGGACAGGGTTAAAAGAGACCCAGTACTTC.

This clonotype was counted only a few times. CDR3 sequence reads: CASSLQRSTEAFF. CDR3 nucleotides: TGTGCCAGCAGCTTGCAGCGAAGCACTGAAGCTTTCTTT. The chain joins TRBV5-4 to TRBJ1-1, with no clear D. This CDR3 comprises 13 residues. V was clipped by 1 base and J by 4 bases, with 8 bases between them. Per germline, CDR1 SGHNT and CDR2 YYREEE (reference sequence).

The chain joins TRBV19 to TRBJ2-2; D unclear. The germline V gene encodes CDR1 LNHDA and CDR2 SQIVND (reference sequence). The CDR3 is made up of 13 amino acids. The V end was cut by 5 bases, the J end by 3 bases, with 7 bases between. The CDR3 DNA reads as TGTGCCAGTAGTCTTACCTACACCGGGGAGCTGTTTTTT. Its translation is CASSLTYTGELFF.

CDR3 in DNA: TGTGCCAGCAGTTTACTCAGCTCCTACAATGAGCAGTTCTTC. The encoded protein is CASSLLSSYNEQFF. The V call is TRBV27, the J call TRBJ2-1; D not resolved. From germline, CDR1 is MNHEY and CDR2 SMNVEV (reference sequence). V was cut by 2 bases and J by 0 bases, with 5 bases left in between. The CDR3 has 14 amino acids.

This clonotype was counted at least ten times. J is TRBJ2-3 and V is TRBV7-2; D tentatively fits TRBD1 or TRBD2 (6 bases each). In germline, CDR1 is SGHTA, CDR2 FQGNSA. V dropped 1 base and J dropped 9 bases, with 14 bases sitting between them. CDR3 length: 14 amino acids. The CDR3 is CASSLGGAGSTQYF. The CDR3, as DNA: TGTGCCAGCAGCTTAGGGGGGGCGGGGTCCACGCAGTATTTT.

This clonotype has just a few counts. This sequence joins TRBV14 and TRBJ2-1; D uncertain. The CDR3 length is 13 residues. Germline CDR1 reads SGHDN; CDR2 reads FVKESK. Trimming cost V 0 bases and J 9 bases, with 9 bases left between them. The CDR3 sequence: CASSQDGEGEQFF. The CDR3 nucleotides read TGTGCCAGCAGCCAAGATGGGGAAGGTGAGCAGTTCTTC.

The genes are TRBV20-1 and TRBJ2-7; TRBD1 matches at 7 bases. CDR3 length equals 17 residues. The V gene end was trimmed by 0 bases and the J gene end by 0 bases; junction bases not matched to a gene: 11. Germline V lookup: CDR1 DFQATT, CDR2 SNEGSKA (reference sequence). The CDR3 DNA reads as TGCAGTGCTAGAGATTCAGTGGGGCAGGGGGACTCCTACGAGCAGTACTTC. Protein: CSARDSVGQGDSYEQYF.

Notes on this clonotype: This may arise from a read error, as a much more abundant clone is one base away. The rearrangement joins TRBV7-2 to TRBJ1-2; D not certain. This CDR3 spans 14 amino acids. CDR1 and CDR2 from the germline V gene are SGHTA and FQGNSA. Trimming stripped 1 base from V and 4 bases from J, with 10 bases between. Here the CDR3 reads CASSLDYGAYGYTF. CDR3 DNA sequence: TGTGCCAGCAGCTTAGATTACGGTGCCTATGGCTACACCTTC.

V usage is TRBV9 and J usage is TRBJ2-3, with 16 bases identical to TRBD2. The trim removed 2 bases at V and 5 bases at J, leaving 8 bases unmatched. Germline V gives CDR1 SGDLS, CDR2 YYNGEE. The CDR3 totals 18 residues. The CDR3 DNA is TGTGCCAGCAGCGTCAACCCGGGACTAGCGGGAGGGGTAGATACGCAGTATTTT. Protein sequence: CASSVNPGLAGGVDTQYF.

This chain uses TRBV7-3 with TRBJ2-1, with D perhaps TRBD1 (5 bases). Trimming removed 4 bases from V and 8 bases from J, with 12 bases in between. This CDR3 region has 13 residues. From germline, CDR1 is SGHTA and CDR2 FQGTGA. CDR3 bases: TGTGCCAGCAGCTCCGACAGAAGGGATGAGCAGTTCTTC. This gives the protein CASSSDRRDEQFF.

V and J are TRBV7-2 and TRBJ2-5; D possibly uses TRBD1 or TRBD2 (7 bases each). The CDR3 is 16 residues long. The germline V gene encodes CDR1 SGHTA and CDR2 FQGNSA. V was pared by 1 base and J by 4 bases, with 16 bases between. CDR3 DNA: TGTGCCAGCAGCTTAGGGATTCAGGGGGGGGGAGAGACCCAGTACTTC. It codes for CASSLGIQGGGETQYF.

This sequence joins TRBV19 and TRBJ2-3, with 7 bases identical to TRBD2. The J segment lost 0 bases and the V segment lost 7 bases, leaving 10 bases of the junction unmatched. CDR3 size: 16 residues. Germline V CDR1 and CDR2: LNHDA, SQIVND (reference sequence). DNA of the CDR3: TGTGCCAGTAATGAGAAGGGCGGGGGTAGCACAGATACGCAGTATTTT. Translation: CASNEKGGGSTDTQYF.